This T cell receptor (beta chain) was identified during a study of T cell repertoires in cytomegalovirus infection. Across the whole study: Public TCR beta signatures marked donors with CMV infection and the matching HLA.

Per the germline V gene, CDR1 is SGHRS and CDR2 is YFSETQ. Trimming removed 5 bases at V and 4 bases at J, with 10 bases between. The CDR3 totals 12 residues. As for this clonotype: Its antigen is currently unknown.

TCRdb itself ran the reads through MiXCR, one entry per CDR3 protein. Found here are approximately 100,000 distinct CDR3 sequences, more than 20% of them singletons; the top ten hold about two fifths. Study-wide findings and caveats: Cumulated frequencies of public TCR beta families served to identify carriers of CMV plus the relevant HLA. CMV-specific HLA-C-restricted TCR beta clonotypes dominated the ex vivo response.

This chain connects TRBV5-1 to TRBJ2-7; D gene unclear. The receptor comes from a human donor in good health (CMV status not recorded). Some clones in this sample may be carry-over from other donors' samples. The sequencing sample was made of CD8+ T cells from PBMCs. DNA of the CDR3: TGCGCCAGCAGACCCGACAATTACGAGCAGTACTTC. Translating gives CASRPDNYEQYF.